This T cell receptor beta chain was sequenced for a study of cytomegalovirus exposure and HLA in healthy donors. Amplification used 60 Vbeta primers and 13 Jbeta primers. Generated by immunoSEQ multiplex PCR, the TCRdb table keeps only in-frame clones and is missing some. The sample includes around 120,000 clones, around 80% of them seen just once. The CDR3 has 17 amino acids. Trimming cost V 2 bases and J 3 bases; bases outside gene matches: 8. The germline CDR1 and CDR2 sequences are SGHRS and YFSETQ. Donors likely had unrecorded immune exposures despite being nominally healthy when sampled. On this clone itself: What it recognizes is unknown.

Study conclusions and caveats: Researchers reported in a later analysis that a missense DCLRE1C variant was tied to TCR beta V- and J-gene trimming. In a later analysis, specific HLA alleles were associated with 15,000 to 20,000 TCR beta sequences at a 0.05 false discovery rate.

The sample was PBMCs. The J gene is TRBJ1-1, the V gene TRBV5-1; 12 positions agree with TRBD1. The receptor was isolated from a female donor in good health and CMV-seropositive. CDR3 DNA sequence: TGCGCCAGCAGCTTCCGGGACAGGGGGCTTAGGGACACTGAAGCTTTCTTT. Residues: CASSFRDRGLRDTEAFF.